What follows is one T cell receptor (beta chain) and its context. V shed 6 bases and J 3 bases; nucleotides not matched to a gene: 0. Per germline, CDR1 MNHEY and CDR2 SMNVEV (reference sequence). The CDR3 is 13 residues long. This specimen comes from a study of naive CD8 T cells in extremely preterm neonates. Generated by immunoSEQ multiplex PCR, the TCRdb table keeps only in-frame clones and is missing some. The sample records about 5,500 clones, nearly 98% being singletons. The sequence came from a human donor in good health. The sample taken for sequencing was naive CD8+ T cells from blood. This rearrangement joins TRBV27 to TRBJ2-3; 10 bases are a match to TRBD1. The CDR3 protein is CASRDRGTDTQYF. CDR3 bases: TGTGCCAGCAGGGACAGGGGGACAGATACGCAGTATTTT.